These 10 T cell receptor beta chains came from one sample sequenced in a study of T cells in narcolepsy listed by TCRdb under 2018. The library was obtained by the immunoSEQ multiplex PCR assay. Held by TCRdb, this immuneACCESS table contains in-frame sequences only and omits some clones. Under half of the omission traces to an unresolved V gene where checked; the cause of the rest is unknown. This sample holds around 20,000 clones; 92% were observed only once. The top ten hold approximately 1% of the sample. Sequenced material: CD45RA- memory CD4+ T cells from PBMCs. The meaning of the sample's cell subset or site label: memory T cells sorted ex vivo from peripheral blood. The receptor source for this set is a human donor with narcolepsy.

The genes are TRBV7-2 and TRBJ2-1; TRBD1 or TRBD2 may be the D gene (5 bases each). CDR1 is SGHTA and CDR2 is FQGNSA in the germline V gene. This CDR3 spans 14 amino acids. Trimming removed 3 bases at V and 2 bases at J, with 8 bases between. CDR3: CASSFMGAYNEQFF. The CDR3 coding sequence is TGTGCCAGCAGCTTTATGGGGGCCTACAATGAGCAGTTCTTC. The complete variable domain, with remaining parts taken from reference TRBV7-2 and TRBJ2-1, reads GAGVSQSPSNKVTEKGKDVELRCDPISGHTALYWYRQSLGQGLEFLIYFQGNSAPDKSGLPSDRFSAERTGGSVSTLTIQRTQQEDSAVYLCASSFMGAYNEQFFGPGTRLTVL.

The CDR3 DNA reads TGTGCCAGCAGCTTAGTGGGCCCGCGAGATACGCAGTATTTT. Translating it yields CASSLVGPRDTQYF. The chain uses TRBV11-1 and TRBJ2-3; no firm D call. The CDR3 covers 14 residues. From germline, CDR1 is SGHAT and CDR2 FQDESV (reference sequence). Trimming took 1 base from V and 5 from J, leaving 10 bases between them. Looking up the rest from reference TRBV11-1 and TRBJ2-3 gives the full variable domain: EAEVAQSPRYKITEKSQAVAFWCDPISGHATLYWYRQILGQGPELLVQFQDESVVDDSQLPKDRFSAERLKGVDSTLKIQPAELGDSAMYLCASSLVGPRDTQYFGPGTRLTVL.

The CDR3 sequence: CASSDRGLSYEQYF. DNA of the CDR3: TGTGCCAGCAGTGACAGGGGGCTTAGCTACGAGCAGTACTTC. The rearrangement links TRBV6-1 to TRBJ2-7; 8 nucleotides match TRBD1. Trimming removed 3 bases from V and 3 bases from J; junction bases left unmatched: 4. Germline V gene sequence: CDR1 MNHNS, CDR2 SASEGT. The CDR3 length is 14 residues.

The CDR3 protein is CASSHRGIHEQYF. The CDR3 nucleotides are TGTGCCAGCAGTCACAGGGGAATCCACGAGCAGTACTTC. The chain has TRBV9 and TRBJ2-7; 7 nucleotides align to TRBD1. This CDR3 has 13 amino acids. The ends lost 5 bases at V and 5 bases at J; junction bases unmatched: 7. Germline loops: CDR1 SGDLS, CDR2 YYNGEE. The full variable domain, with the rest looked up from reference TRBV9 and TRBJ2-7, is DSGVTQTPKHLITATGQRVTLRCSPRSGDLSVYWYQQSLDQGLQFLIQYYNGEERAKGNILERFSAQQFPDLHSELNLSSLELGDSALYFCASSHRGIHEQYFGPGTRLTVT.

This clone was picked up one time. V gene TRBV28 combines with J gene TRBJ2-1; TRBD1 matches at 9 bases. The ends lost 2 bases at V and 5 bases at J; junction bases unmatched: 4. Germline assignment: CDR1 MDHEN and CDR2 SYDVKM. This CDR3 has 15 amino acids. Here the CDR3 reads CASSLDGTGNNEQFF. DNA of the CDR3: TGTGCCAGCAGTTTAGACGGGACAGGGAACAATGAGCAGTTCTTC.

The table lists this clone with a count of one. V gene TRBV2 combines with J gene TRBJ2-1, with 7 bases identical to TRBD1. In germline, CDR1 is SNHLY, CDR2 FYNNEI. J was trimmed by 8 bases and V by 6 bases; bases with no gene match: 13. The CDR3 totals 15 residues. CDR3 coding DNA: TGTGCCAGCAGGGACGGGCGGACAGGTTACGATGAGCAGTTCTTC. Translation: CASRDGRTGYDEQFF.

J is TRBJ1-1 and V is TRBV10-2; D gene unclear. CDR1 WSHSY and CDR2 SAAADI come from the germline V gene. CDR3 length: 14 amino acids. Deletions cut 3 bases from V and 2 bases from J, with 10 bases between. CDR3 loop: CASSDWQTNTEAFF. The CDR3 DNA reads TGCGCCAGCAGTGATTGGCAAACAAACACTGAAGCTTTCTTT.

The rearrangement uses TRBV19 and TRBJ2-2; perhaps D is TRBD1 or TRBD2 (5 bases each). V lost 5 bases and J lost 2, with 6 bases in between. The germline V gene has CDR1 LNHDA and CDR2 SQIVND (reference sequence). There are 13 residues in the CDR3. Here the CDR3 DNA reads TGTGCCAGTAGTGGGGGTAACACCGGGGAGCTGTTTTTT. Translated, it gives CASSGGNTGELFF.

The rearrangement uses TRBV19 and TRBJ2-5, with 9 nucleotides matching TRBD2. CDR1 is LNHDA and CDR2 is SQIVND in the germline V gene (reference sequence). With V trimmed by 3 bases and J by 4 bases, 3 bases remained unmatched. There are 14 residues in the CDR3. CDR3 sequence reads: CASSMAGGRETQYF. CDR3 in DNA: TGTGCCAGTAGTATGGCGGGAGGGCGAGAGACCCAGTACTTC.

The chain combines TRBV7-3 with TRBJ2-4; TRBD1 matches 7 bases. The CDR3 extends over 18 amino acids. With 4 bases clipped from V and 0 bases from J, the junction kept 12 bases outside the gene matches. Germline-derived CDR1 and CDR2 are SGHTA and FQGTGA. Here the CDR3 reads CASSYPGQRTLAKNIQYF. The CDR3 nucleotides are TGTGCCAGCAGCTATCCGGGACAGAGAACTTTAGCCAAAAACATTCAGTACTTC.